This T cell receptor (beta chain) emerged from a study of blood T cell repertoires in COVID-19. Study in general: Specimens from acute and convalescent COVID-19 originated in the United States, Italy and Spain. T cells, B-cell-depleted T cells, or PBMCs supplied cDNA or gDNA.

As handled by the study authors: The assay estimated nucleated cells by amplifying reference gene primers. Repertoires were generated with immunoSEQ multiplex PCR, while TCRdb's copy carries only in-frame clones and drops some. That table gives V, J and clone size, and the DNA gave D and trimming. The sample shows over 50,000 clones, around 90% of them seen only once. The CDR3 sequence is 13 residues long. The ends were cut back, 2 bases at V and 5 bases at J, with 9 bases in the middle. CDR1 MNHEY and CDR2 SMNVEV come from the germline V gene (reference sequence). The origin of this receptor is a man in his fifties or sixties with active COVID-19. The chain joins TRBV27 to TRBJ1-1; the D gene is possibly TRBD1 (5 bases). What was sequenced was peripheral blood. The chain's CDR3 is CASSLKGITEAFF. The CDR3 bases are TGTGCCAGCAGTTTAAAGGGGATTACTGAAGCTTTCTTT.